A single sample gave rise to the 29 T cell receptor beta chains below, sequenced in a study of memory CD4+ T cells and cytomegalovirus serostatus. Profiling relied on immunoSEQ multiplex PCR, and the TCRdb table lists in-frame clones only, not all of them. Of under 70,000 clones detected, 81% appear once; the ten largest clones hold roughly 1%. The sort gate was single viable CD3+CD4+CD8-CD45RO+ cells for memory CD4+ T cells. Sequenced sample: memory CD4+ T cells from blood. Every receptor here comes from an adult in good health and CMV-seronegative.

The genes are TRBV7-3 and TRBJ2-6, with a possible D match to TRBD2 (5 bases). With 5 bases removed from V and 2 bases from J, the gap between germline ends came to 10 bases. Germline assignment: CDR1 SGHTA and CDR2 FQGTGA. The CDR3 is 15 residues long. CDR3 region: CASSTGITGANVLTF. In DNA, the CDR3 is TGTGCCAGCAGCACCGGGATAACTGGGGCCAACGTCCTGACTTTC.

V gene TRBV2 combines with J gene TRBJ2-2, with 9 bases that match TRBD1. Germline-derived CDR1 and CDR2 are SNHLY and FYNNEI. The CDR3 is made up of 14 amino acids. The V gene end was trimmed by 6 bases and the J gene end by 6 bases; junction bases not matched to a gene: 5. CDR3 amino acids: CASRGQGSSGELFF. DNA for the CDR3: TGTGCCAGCAGGGGACAGGGTTCCTCCGGGGAGCTGTTTTTT. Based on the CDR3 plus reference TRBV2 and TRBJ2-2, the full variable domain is EPEVTQTPSHQVTQMGQEVILRCVPISNHLYFYWYRQILGQKVEFLVSFYNNEISEKSEIFDDQFSVERPDGSNFTLKIRSTKLEDSAMYFCASRGQGSSGELFFGEGSRLTVL.

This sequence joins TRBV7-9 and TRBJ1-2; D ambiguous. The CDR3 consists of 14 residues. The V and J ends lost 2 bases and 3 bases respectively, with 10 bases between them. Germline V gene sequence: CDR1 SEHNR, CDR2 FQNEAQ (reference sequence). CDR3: CASSLIEGYYGYTF. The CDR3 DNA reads TGTGCCAGCAGCTTAATTGAGGGCTACTATGGCTACACCTTC.

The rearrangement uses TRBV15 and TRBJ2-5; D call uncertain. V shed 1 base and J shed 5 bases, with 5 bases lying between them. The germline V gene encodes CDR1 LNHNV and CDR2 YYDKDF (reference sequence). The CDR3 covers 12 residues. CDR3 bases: TGTGCCACCAGCAGAGTGGCGGAGACCCAGTACTTC. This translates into CATSRVAETQYF.

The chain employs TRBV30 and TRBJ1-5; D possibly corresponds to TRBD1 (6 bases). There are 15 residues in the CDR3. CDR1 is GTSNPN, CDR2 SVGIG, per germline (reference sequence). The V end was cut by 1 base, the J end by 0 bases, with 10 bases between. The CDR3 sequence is CAWSEQGLSNQPQHF. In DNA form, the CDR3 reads TGTGCCTGGAGTGAACAGGGACTTAGCAATCAGCCCCAGCATTTT. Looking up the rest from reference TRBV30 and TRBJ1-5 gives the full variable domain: SQTIHQWPATLVQPVGSPLSLECTVEGTSNPNLYWYRQAAGRGLQLLFYSVGIGQISSEVPQNLSASRPQDRQFILSSKKLLLSDSGFYLCAWSEQGLSNQPQHFGDGTRLSIL.

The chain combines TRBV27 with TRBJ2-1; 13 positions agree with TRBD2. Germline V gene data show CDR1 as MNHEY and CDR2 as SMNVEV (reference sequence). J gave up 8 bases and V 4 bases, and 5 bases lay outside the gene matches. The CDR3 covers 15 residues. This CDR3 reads CASSSVTSGRDEQFF. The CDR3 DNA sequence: TGTGCCAGCAGTTCCGTTACTAGCGGGAGGGATGAGCAGTTCTTC.

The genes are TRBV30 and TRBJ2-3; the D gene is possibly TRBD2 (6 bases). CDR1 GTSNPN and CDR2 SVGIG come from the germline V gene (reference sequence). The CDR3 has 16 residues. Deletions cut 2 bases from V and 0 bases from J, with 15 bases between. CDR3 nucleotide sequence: TGTGCCTGGAGTTCCTCAACTAGCCAGAGCACAGATACGCAGTATTTT. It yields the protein CAWSSSTSQSTDTQYF.

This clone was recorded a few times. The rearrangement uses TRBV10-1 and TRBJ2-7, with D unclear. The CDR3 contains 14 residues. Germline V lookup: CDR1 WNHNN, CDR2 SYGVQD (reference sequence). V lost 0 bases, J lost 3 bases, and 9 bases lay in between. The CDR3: CASSESGYLYEQYF. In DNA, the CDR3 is TGCGCCAGCAGTGAGTCAGGCTACCTCTACGAGCAGTACTTC.

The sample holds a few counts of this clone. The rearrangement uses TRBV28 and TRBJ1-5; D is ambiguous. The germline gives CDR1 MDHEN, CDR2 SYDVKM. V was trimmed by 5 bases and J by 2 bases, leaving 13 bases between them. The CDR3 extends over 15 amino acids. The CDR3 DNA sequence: TGTGCCAGCAGTGGGGAAGGCCGGGGCAATCAGCCCCAGCATTTT. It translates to CASSGEGRGNQPQHF.

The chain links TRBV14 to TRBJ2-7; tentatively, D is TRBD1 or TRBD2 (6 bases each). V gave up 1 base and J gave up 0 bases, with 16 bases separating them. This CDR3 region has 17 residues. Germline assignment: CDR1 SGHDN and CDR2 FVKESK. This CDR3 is CASSQARGVHFSYEQYF. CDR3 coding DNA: TGTGCCAGCAGCCAAGCAAGGGGGGTTCACTTCTCCTACGAGCAGTACTTC. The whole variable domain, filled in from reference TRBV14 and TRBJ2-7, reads EAGVTQFPSHSVIEKGQTVTLRCDPISGHDNLYWYRRVMGKEIKFLLHFVKESKQDESGMPNNRFLAERTGGTYSTLKVQPAELEDSGVYFCASSQARGVHFSYEQYFGPGTRLTVT.

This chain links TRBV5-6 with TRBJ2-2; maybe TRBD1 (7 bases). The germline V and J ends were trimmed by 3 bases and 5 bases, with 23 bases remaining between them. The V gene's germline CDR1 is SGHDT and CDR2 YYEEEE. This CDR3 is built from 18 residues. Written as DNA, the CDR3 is TGTGCCAGCAGCTCACCAGGGGGGCGACAAGGCAGGACCGGGGAGCTGTTTTTT. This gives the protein CASSSPGGRQGRTGELFF.

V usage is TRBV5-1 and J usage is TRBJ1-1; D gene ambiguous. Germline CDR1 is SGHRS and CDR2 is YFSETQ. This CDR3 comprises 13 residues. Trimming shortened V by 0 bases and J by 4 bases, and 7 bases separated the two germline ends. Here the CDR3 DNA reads TGCGCCAGCAGCTTGGGGTCTACCACTGAAGCTTTCTTT. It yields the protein CASSLGSTTEAFF.

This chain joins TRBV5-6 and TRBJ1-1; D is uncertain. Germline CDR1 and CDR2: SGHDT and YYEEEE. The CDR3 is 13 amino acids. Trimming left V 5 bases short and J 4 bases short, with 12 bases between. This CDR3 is CASSSMFGTEAFF. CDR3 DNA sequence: TGTGCCAGCAGTTCCATGTTCGGCACTGAAGCTTTCTTT.

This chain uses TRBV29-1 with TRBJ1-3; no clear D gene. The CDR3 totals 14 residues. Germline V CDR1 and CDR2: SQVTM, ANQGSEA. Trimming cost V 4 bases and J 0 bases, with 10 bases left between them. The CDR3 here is CSVGGRNSGNTIYF. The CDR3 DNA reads TGCAGCGTTGGGGGAAGGAACTCTGGAAACACCATATATTTT.

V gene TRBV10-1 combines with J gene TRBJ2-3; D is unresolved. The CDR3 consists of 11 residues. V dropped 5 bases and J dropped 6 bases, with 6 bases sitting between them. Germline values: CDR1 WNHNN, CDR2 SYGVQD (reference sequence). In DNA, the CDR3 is TGCGCCAGCAGTAATAAGGATACGCAGTATTTT. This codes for CASSNKDTQYF.

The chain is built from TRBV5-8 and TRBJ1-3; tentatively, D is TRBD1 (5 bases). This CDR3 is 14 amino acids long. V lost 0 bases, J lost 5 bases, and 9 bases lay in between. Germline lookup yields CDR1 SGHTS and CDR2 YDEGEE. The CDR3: CASSLGQGRNTIYF. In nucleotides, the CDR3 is TGTGCCAGCAGCTTGGGCCAGGGACGAAACACCATATATTTT.

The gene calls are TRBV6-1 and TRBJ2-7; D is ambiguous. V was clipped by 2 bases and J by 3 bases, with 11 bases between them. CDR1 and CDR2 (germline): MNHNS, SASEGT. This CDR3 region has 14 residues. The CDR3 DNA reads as TGTGCCAGCAGTGAAACTCCATCACTCTACGAGCAGTACTTC. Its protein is CASSETPSLYEQYF.

CDR3 nucleotides: TGTGCCAGCAGCGCTGGAGGGTCGGGTAGCACAGATACGCAGTATTTT. This translates into CASSAGGSGSTDTQYF. The chain joins TRBV5-4 to TRBJ2-3; a possible D gene is TRBD2 (6 bases). Germline-derived CDR1 and CDR2 are SGHNT and YYREEE (reference sequence). V lost 4 bases and J 0 bases, leaving 15 bases between the germline ends. The CDR3 totals 16 residues.

The CDR3 loop is CASSIATGGTGAGNTIYF. The CDR3 DNA follows: TGTGCCAGTAGTATAGCGACTGGAGGGACAGGGGCTGGAAACACCATATATTTT. The gene calls are TRBV19 and TRBJ1-3; 10 bases fit TRBD1. The CDR3 runs 18 residues. Germline CDR1 reads LNHDA; CDR2 reads SQIVND (reference sequence). The junction had 8 bases not matched to a gene; V was cut back by 1 base and J by 2 bases.

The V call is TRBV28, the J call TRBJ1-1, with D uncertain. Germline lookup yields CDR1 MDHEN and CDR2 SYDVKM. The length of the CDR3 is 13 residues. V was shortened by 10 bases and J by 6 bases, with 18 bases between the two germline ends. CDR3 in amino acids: CATKSDVGAEAFF. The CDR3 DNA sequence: TGTGCCACCAAATCGGACGTCGGGGCTGAAGCTTTCTTT.

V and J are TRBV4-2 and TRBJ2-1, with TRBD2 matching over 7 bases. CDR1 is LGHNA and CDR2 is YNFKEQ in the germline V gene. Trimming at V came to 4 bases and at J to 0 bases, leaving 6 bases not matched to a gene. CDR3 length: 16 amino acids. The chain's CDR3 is CASSPLGGSSYNEQFF. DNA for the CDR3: TGTGCCAGCAGCCCACTCGGGGGGAGCTCCTACAATGAGCAGTTCTTC.

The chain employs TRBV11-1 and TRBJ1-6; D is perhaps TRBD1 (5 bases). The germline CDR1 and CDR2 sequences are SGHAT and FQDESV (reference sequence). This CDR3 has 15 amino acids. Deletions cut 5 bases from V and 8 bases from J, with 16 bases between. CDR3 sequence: CASSPHATGDSPLHF. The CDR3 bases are TGTGCCAGCAGCCCCCACGCAACGGGGGATTCACCCCTCCACTTT. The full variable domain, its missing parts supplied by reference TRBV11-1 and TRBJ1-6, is EAEVAQSPRYKITEKSQAVAFWCDPISGHATLYWYRQILGQGPELLVQFQDESVVDDSQLPKDRFSAERLKGVDSTLKIQPAELGDSAMYLCASSPHATGDSPLHFGNGTRLTVT.

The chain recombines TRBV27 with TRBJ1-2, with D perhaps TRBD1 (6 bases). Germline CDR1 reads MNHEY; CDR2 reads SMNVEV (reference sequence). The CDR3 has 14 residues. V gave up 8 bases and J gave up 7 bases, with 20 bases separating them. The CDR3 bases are TGTGCCAGCGGACAGAACAGGGCGTATCGTGGCTACACCTTC. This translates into CASGQNRAYRGYTF.

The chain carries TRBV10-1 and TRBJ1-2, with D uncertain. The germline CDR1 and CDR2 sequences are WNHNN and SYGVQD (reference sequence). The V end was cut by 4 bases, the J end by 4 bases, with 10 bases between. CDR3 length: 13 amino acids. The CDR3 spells CASSAGYGYGYTF. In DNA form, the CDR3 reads TGCGCCAGCAGTGCGGGGTACGGCTATGGCTACACCTTC.

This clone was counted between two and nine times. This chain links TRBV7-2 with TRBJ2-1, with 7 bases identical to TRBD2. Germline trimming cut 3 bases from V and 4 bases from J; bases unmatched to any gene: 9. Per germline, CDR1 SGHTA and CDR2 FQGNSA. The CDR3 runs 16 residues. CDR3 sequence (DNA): TGTGCCAGCAGCTTCAGCGGGACGGGTAGGTACAATGAGCAGTTCTTC. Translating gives CASSFSGTGRYNEQFF. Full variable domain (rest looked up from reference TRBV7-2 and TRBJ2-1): GAGVSQSPSNKVTEKGKDVELRCDPISGHTALYWYRQSLGQGLEFLIYFQGNSAPDKSGLPSDRFSAERTGGSVSTLTIQRTQQEDSAVYLCASSFSGTGRYNEQFFGPGTRLTVL.

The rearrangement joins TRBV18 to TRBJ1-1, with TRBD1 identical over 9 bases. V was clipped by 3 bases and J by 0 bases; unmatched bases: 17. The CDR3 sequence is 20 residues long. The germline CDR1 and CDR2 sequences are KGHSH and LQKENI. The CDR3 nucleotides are TGTGCCAGCTCACCGCTCCGGGACAGGGCAAACTCGCGATTGAACACTGAAGCTTTCTTT. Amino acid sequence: CASSPLRDRANSRLNTEAFF.

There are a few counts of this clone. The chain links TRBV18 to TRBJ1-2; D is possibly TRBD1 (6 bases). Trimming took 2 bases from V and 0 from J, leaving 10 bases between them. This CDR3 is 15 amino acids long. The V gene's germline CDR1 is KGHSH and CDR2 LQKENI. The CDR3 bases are TGTGCCAGCTCACCAGGACAGACTACTAACTATGGCTACACCTTC. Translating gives CASSPGQTTNYGYTF.

The CDR3 spells CASRAASGKVEQFF. Written as DNA, the CDR3 is TGTGCCAGCAGGGCGGCTAGCGGGAAAGTTGAGCAGTTCTTC. The chain uses TRBV2 and TRBJ2-1; TRBD2 aligns across 9 bases. V shed 6 bases and J 9 bases; nucleotides not matched to a gene: 9. Germline lookup yields CDR1 SNHLY and CDR2 FYNNEI. This CDR3 region has 14 residues.

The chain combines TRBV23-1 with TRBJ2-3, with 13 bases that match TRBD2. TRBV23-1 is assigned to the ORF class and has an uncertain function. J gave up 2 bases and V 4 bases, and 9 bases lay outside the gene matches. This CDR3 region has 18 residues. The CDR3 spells CASSLAGLAGAPTDTQYF. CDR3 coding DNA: TGCGCCAGCAGTCTGGCAGGACTAGCGGGAGCACCCACAGATACGCAGTATTTT.